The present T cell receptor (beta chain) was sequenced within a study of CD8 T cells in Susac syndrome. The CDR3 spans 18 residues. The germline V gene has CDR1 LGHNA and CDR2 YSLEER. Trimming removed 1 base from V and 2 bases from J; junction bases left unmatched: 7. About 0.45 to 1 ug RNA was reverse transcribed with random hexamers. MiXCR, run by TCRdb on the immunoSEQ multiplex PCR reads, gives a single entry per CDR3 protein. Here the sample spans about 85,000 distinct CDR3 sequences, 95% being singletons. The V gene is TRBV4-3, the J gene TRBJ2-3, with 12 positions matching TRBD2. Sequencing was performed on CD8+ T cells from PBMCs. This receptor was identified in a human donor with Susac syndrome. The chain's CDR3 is CASSQGLAGGPNTDTQYF. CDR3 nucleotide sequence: TGCGCCAGCAGCCAAGGCCTAGCGGGAGGGCCCAACACAGATACGCAGTATTTT.